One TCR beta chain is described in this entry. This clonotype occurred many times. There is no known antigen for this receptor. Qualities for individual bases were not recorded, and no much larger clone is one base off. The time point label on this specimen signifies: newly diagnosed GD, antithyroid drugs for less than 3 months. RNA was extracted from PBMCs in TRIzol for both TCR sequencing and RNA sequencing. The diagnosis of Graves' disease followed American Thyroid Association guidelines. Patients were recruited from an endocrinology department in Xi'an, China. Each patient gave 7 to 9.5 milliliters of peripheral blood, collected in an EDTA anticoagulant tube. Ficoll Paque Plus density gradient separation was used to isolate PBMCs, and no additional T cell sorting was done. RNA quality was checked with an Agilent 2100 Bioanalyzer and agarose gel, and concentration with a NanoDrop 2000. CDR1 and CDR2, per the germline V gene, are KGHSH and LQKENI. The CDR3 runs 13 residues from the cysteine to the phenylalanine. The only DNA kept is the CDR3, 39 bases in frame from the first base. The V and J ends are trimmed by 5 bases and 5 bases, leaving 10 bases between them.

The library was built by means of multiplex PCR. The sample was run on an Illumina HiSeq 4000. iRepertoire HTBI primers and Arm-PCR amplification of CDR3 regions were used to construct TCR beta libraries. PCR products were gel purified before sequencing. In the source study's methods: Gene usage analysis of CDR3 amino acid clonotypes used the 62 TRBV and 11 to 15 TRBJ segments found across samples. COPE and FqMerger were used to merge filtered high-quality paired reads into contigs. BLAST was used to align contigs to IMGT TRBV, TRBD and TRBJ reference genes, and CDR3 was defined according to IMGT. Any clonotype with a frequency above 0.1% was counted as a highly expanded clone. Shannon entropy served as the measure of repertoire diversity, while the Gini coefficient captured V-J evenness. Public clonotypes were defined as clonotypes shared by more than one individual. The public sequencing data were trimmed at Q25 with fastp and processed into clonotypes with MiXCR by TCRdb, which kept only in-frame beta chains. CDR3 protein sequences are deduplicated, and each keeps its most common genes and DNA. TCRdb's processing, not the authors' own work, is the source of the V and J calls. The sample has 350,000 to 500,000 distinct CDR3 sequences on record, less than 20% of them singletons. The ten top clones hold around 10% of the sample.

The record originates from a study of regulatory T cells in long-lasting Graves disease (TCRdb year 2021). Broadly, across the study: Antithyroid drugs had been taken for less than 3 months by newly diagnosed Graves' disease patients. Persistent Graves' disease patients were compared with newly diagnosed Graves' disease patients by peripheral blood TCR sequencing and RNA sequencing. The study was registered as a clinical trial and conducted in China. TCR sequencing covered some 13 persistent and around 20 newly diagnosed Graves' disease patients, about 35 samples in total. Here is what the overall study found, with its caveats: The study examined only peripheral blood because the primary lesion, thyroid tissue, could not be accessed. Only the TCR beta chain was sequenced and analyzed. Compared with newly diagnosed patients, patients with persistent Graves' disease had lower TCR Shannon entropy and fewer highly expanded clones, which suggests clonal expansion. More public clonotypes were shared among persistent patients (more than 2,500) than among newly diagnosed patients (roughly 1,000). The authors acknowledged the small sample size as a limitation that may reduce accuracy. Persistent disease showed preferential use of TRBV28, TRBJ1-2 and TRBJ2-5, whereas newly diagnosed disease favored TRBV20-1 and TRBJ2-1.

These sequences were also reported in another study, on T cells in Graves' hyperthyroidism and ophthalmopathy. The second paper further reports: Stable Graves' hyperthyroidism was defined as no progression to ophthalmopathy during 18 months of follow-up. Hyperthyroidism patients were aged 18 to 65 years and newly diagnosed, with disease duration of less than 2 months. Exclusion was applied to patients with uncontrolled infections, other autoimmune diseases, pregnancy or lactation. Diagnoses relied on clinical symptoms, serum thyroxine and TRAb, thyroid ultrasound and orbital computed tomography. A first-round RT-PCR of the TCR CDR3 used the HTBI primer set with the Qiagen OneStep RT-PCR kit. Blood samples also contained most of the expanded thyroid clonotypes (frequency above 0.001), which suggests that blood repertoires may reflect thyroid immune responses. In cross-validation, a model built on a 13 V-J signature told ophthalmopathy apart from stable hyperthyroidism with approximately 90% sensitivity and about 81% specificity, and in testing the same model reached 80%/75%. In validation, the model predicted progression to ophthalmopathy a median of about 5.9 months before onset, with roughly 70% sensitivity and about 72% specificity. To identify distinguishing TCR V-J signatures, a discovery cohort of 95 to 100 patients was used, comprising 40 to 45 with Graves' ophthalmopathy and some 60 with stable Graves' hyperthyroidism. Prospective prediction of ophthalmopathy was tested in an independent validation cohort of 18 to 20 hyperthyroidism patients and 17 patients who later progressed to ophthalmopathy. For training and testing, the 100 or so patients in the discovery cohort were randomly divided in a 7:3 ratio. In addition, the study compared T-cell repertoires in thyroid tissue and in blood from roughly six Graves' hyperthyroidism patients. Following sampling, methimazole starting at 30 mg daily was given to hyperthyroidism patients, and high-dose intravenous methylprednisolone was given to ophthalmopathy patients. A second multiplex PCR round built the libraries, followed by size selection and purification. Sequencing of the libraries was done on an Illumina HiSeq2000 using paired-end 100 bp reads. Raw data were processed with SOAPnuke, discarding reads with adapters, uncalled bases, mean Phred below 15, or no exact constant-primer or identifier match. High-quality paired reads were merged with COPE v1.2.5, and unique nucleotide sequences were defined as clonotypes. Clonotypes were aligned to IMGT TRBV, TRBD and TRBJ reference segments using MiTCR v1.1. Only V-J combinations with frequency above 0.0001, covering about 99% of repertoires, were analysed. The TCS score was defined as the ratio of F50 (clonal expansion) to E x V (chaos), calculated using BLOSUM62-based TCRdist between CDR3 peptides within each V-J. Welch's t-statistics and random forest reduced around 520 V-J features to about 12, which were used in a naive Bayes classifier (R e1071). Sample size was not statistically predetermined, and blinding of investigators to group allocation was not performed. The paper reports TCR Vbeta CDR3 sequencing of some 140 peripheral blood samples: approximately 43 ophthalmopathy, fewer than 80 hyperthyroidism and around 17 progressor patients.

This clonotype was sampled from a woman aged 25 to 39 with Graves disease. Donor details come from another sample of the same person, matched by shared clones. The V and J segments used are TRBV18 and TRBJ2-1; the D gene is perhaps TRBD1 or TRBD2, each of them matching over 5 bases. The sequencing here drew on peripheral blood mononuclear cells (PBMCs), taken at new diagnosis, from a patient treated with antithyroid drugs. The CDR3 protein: CASSSGTDNEQFF. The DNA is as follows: TGTGCCAGCTCATCCGGGACGGACAATGAGCAGTTCTTC.